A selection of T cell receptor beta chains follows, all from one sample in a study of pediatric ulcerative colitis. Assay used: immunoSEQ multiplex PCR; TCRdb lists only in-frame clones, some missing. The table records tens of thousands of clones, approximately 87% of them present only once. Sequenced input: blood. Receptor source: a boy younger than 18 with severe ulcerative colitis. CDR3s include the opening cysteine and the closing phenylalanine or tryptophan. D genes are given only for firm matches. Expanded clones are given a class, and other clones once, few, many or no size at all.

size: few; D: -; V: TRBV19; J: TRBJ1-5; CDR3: CASSIGFQPQHF; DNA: TGTGCCAGTAGTATTGGGTTTCAGCCCCAGCATTTT
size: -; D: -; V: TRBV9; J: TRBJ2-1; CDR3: CASSVRTNFNEQFF; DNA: TGTGCCAGCAGCGTAAGGACGAACTTCAATGAGCAGTTCTTC
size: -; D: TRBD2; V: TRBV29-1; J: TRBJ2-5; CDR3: CSVESSPGLAETQYF; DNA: TGCAGCGTTGAATCCTCGCCGGGACTAGCCGAGACCCAGTACTTC
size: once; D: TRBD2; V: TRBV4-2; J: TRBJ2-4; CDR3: CASSQDGAGIAKNIQYF; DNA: TGTGCCAGCAGCCAAGATGGAGCGGGAATAGCCAAAAACATTCAGTACTTC
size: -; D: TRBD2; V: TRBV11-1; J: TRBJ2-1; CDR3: CASSLGGTNYNEQFF; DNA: TGTGCCAGCAGCTTAGGGGGGACTAACTACAATGAGCAGTTCTTC
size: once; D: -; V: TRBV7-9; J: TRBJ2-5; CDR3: CASTGEQETQYF; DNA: TGTGCCAGCACGGGAGAGCAAGAGACCCAGTACTTC
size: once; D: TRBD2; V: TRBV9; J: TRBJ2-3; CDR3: CASSVGGADTQYF; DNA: TGTGCCAGCAGCGTCGGGGGGGCAGATACGCAGTATTTT
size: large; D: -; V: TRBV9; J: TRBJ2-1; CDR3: CASSPSIKLAYNEQFF; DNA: TGTGCCAGCAGCCCTTCCATAAAGTTAGCCTACAATGAGCAGTTCTTC
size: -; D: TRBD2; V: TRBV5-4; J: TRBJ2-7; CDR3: CASSPREGAYEQYF; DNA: TGTGCCAGCAGCCCCCGGGAGGGGGCCTACGAGCAGTACTTC
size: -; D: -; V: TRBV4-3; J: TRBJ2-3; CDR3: CASSQYPERDTQYF; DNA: TGCGCCAGCAGCCAGTACCCTGAGCGCGATACGCAGTATTTT
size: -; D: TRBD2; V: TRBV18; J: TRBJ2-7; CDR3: CASSPLAGGYEQYF; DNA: TGTGCCAGCTCACCACTAGCGGGAGGGTACGAGCAGTACTTC
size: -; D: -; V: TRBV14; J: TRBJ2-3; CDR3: CASSPGLSTDTQYF; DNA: TGTGCCAGCAGCCCGGGTCTGAGCACAGATACGCAGTATTTT
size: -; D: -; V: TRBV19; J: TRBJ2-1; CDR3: CASSITEGLVNEQFF; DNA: TGTGCCAGTAGTATTACGGAGGGCCTTGTAAATGAGCAGTTCTTC
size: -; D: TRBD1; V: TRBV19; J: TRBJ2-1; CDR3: CASSVSGQGNEQFF; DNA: TGTGCCAGTAGTGTCTCGGGACAGGGCAATGAGCAGTTCTTC
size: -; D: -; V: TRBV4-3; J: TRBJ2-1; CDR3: CASSQARLVGEVEQFF; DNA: TGCGCCAGCAGCCAAGCCAGACTAGTTGGAGAGGTCGAGCAGTTCTTC
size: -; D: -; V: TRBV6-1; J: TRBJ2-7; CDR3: CASSEGGLSGYEQYF; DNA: TGTGCCAGCAGTGAAGGAGGGCTCAGCGGCTACGAGCAGTACTTC
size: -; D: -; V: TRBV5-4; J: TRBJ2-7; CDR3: CASSLDLGLPISYEQYF; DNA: TGTGCCAGCAGCTTGGACCTTGGGCTCCCTATATCCTACGAGCAGTACTTC
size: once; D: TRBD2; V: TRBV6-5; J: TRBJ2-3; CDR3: CASRKLAGVADTQYF; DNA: TGTGCCAGCAGGAAACTAGCGGGAGTGGCAGATACGCAGTATTTT
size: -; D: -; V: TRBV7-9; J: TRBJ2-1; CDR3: CASSSKSGYLFF; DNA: TGTGCCAGCAGCTCGAAATCAGGGTATCTGTTCTTC
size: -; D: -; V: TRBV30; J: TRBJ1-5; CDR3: CAWSSRAYSNQPQHF; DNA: TGTGCCTGGAGTTCAAGGGCCTATAGCAATCAGCCCCAGCATTTT
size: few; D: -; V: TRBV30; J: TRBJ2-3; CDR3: CAWSFDLYTQYF; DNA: TGTGCCTGGAGCTTTGACTTATATACGCAGTATTTT
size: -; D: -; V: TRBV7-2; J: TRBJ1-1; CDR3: CASTLGGARAEAFF; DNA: TGTGCCAGCACCTTGGGGGGGGCTAGGGCTGAAGCTTTCTTT
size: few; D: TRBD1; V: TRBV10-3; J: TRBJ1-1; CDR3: CASSGQGDAEAFF; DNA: TGTGCCTCGTCGGGACAGGGTGACGCTGAAGCTTTCTTT
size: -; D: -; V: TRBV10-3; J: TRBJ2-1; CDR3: CAISEDGRGGNEQFF; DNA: TGTGCCATCAGTGAGGACGGTCGTGGGGGGAATGAGCAGTTCTTC
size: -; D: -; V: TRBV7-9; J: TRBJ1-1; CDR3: CASSQAFF; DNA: TGTGCCAGCAGCCAAGCTTTCTTT
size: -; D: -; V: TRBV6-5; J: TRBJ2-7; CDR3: CASRNRVGEQYF; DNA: TGTGCCAGCAGGAACAGGGTTGGCGAGCAGTACTTC
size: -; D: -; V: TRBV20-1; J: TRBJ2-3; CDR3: CSAVMDTQYF; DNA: TGCAGTGCGGTTATGGATACGCAGTATTTT
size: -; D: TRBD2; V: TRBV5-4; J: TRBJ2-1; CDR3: CASSLSASGLEEQFF; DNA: TGTGCCAGCAGCTTGTCGGCTAGCGGGTTGGAAGAGCAGTTCTTC
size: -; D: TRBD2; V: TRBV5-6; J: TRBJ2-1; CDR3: CASSVAGAGYNEQFF; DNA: TGTGCCAGCAGCGTAGCGGGAGCGGGGTACAATGAGCAGTTCTTC
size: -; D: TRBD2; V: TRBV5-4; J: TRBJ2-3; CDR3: CASSLAGTDTQYF; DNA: TGTGCCAGCAGCCTAGCGGGAACAGATACGCAGTATTTT
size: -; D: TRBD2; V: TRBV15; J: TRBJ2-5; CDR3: CATSPPRTSGIQETQYF; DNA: TGTGCCACCAGCCCACCCCGGACTAGCGGAATCCAAGAGACCCAGTACTTC
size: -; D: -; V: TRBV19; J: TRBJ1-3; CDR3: CASSSQSSGNTIYF; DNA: TGTGCCAGTAGTTCACAGAGCTCTGGAAACACCATATATTTT
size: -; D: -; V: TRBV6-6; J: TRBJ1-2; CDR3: CASSYSKFNTWRYTF; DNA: TGTGCCAGCAGTTACTCGAAATTTAACACTTGGCGCTACACCTTC
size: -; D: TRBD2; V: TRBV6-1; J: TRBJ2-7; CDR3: CASSLVSGSYEQYF; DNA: TGTGCCAGCAGTTTAGTTAGCGGGTCCTACGAGCAGTACTTC
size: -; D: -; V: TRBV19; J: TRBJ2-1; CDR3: CASSPGDYNEQFF; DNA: TGTGCCAGTAGCCCCGGAGACTACAATGAGCAGTTCTTC
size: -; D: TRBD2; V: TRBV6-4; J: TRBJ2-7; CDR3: CASSTHGTSGRGSYEQYF; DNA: TGTGCCAGCAGCACACACGGGACTAGCGGGAGAGGCTCCTACGAGCAGTACTTC
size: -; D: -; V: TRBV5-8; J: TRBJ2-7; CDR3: CASSSEGLTFYEQYF; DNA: TGTGCCAGCAGCTCGGAGGGTCTAACCTTCTACGAGCAGTACTTC
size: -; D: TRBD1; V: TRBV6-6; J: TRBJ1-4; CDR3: CASSYEGTGGGKLFF; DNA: TGTGCCAGCAGTTACGAGGGGACAGGAGGGGGAAAACTGTTTTTT
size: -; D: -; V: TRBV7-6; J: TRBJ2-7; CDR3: CASSLVGGEGFSYEQYF; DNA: TGTGCCAGCAGCTTAGTGGGCGGGGAAGGCTTCTCCTACGAGCAGTACTTC
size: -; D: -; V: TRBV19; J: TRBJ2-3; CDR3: CASRGTAGIFPDTQYF; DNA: TGTGCCAGTAGGGGGACGGCAGGGATCTTCCCAGATACGCAGTATTTT
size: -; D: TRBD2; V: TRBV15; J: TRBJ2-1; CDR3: CATSRDDGLAGSNEQFF; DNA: TGTGCCACCAGCAGAGATGATGGACTAGCGGGAAGTAATGAGCAGTTCTTC
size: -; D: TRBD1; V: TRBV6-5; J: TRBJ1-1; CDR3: CASRTGEITEAFF; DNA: TGTGCCAGCAGAACAGGGGAGATCACTGAAGCTTTCTTT
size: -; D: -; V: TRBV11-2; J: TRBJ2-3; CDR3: CASSFFSGTTSTDTQYF; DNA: TGTGCCAGCAGCTTTTTTAGCGGAACGACTAGCACAGATACGCAGTATTTT
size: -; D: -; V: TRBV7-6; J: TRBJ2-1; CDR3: CASSPLTPSSYNEQFF; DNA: TGTGCCAGCAGCCCTCTCACCCCGAGCTCCTACAATGAGCAGTTCTTC